The rows below give T cell receptor beta chains drawn from one sample of a study of B cell selection in AIRE deficiency. Profiling relied on immunoSEQ multiplex PCR, and the TCRdb table lists in-frame clones only, not all of them. The sample lists some 25,000 clones; about 90% were seen once. The material sequenced was CD4+CD25+ Tregs sorted from PBMCs. The source is a human donor in good health. CDR3s include the opening cysteine and the closing phenylalanine or tryptophan. A D gene is named only where the DNA matches it firmly. Some rows have no size entry. The others give once, few or many, or a class for an expanded clone.

size | D | J | V | length | DNA | CDR3
- | TRBD1 | TRBJ2-7 | TRBV7-3 | 17 | TGTGCCAGCAGCTTAGGGGGACAGGCTAAGTGGACCCACGAGCAGTACTTC | CASSLGGQAKWTHEQYF
- | - | TRBJ1-5 | TRBV7-2 | 16 | TGTGCCAGCAGCTTGGTGGGGGTGGGAAGCAATCAGCCCCAGCATTTT | CASSLVGVGSNQPQHF
- | - | TRBJ2-5 | TRBV7-8 | 14 | TGTGCCAGCAGCTTAGCGACTTCGGCACCCCAAGCGTACTTC | CASSLATSAPQAYF
- | TRBD2 | TRBJ2-3 | TRBV5-1 | 16 | TGCGCCAGCAGCTTGGTTCTAGCGGGGGCTGGAGATACGCAGTATTTT | CASSLVLAGAGDTQYF
- | - | TRBJ2-7 | TRBV27 | 14 | TGTGCCAGCAGTCTTGCGGCGACCTCCTACGAGCAGTACTTC | CASSLAATSYEQYF
- | - | TRBJ1-5 | TRBV9 | 15 | TGTGCCAGCAGCGTAGATCCCGCAGGGCAAGGGATCCAGCATTTT | CASSVDPAGQGIQHF
once | - | TRBJ2-2 | TRBV5-1 | 16 | TGCGCCAGCAGCGCACACCCGGGCCGACCTTTCGGGGAGCTGTTTTTT | CASSAHPGRPFGELFF
- | TRBD1 | TRBJ1-1 | TRBV18 | 15 | TGTGCCAGCTCACCCTCACAGGGGGCTGGGACTGAAGCTTTCTTT | CASSPSQGAGTEAFF
- | - | TRBJ2-7 | TRBV6-6 | 12 | TGTGCCAGCAGACAAGACACCTACGAGCAGTACTTC | CASRQDTYEQYF
- | - | TRBJ2-1 | TRBV4-1 | 18 | TGCGCCAGCAGCCAAGATCCAAGGGCGGCCACCCAATCCCATGAGCAGTTCTTC | CASSQDPRAATQSHEQFF
- | - | TRBJ2-5 | TRBV5-5 | 13 | TGTGCCAGCAGCTTGGGACTGTGGGAGACCCAGTACTTC | CASSLGLWETQYF
- | - | TRBJ1-5 | TRBV25-1 | 14 | TGTGCCAGCAGAGGGACTCATGGGTCTCAGCCCCAGCATTTT | CASRGTHGSQPQHF
- | TRBD1 | TRBJ2-5 | TRBV6-1 | 14 | TGTGCCAGCAGTGAAGCGTGGACAGGAGAGACCCAGTACTTC | CASSEAWTGETQYF
- | - | TRBJ1-6 | TRBV7-2 | 15 | TGTGCCAGCAGCTTATGGGGGAGCCCAGATTCACCCCTCCACTTT | CASSLWGSPDSPLHF
- | TRBD1 | TRBJ1-4 | TRBV30 | 12 | TGTGCCTGGAGTTACAGGGGGGAAAAACTGTTTTTT | CAWSYRGEKLFF
- | TRBD1 | TRBJ2-2 | TRBV10-3 | 17 | TGTGCCATCGAGGGTCCGCCGGGGACAGGGCGGACCGGGGAGCTGTTTTTT | CAIEGPPGTGRTGELFF
- | - | TRBJ2-5 | TRBV5-1 | 13 | TGCGCCAGCAGCTTGGGACAGCAAGAGACCCAGTACTTC | CASSLGQQETQYF
- | - | TRBJ1-2 | TRBV6-5 | 13 | TGTGCCAGCAGTTCCGGGGCTAACTATGGCTACACCTTC | CASSSGANYGYTF
- | - | TRBJ1-5 | TRBV4-3 | 17 | TGCGCCAGCAGCCAAGAGGGCGGAGGGGCGAGCAATCAGCCCCAGCATTTT | CASSQEGGGASNQPQHF
once | - | TRBJ2-7 | TRBV27 | 17 | TGTGCCAGCAGGATATTAGGAATAGAGGGACCCTCCTACGAGCAGTACTTC | CASRILGIEGPSYEQYF
- | - | TRBJ2-5 | TRBV4-3 | 15 | TGCGCCAGCAGCCAAGATAACAGGAACCAAGAGACCCAGTACTTC | CASSQDNRNQETQYF
- | - | TRBJ2-3 | TRBV28 | 15 | TGTGCCAGCAGTTTAAGCGGGTCGGGCACAGATACGCAGTATTTT | CASSLSGSGTDTQYF
- | TRBD1 | TRBJ1-3 | TRBV19 | 18 | TGTGCCAGTAGTGGGGCCACGGGACAGGTATACGCTGGAAACACCATATATTTT | CASSGATGQVYAGNTIYF